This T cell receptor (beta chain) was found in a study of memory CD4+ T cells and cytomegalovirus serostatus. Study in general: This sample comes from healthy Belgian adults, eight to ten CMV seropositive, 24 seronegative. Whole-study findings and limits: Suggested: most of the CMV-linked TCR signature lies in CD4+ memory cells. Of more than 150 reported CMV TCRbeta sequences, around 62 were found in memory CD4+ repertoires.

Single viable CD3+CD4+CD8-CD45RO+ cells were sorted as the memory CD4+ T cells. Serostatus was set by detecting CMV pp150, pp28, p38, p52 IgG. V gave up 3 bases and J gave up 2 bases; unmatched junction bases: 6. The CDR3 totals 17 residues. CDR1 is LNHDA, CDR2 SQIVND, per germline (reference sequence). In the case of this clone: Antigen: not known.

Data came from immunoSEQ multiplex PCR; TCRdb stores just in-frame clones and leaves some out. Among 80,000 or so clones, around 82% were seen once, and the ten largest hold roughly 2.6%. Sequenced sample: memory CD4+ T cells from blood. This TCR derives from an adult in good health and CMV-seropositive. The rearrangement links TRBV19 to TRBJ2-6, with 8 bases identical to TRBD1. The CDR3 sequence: CASSMQGAVPGANVLTF. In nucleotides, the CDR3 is TGTGCCAGTAGTATGCAGGGGGCGGTCCCTGGGGCCAACGTCCTGACTTTC.